This T cell receptor beta chain emerged from a study of OX40 agonist ivuxolimab in advanced cancers. The wider study: Patients receiving dose escalation had hepatocellular carcinoma, melanoma, renal cell or head and neck cancer. Participants, 82.7% male, averaged approximately 56 years of age, ranging from about 20 to 80. Participants could have had prior anti-PD-1, anti-PD-L1 or anti-CTLA-4 therapy, and roughly 40% had some. Whole-study results and caveats: CD4+ T cells averaged fewer expanded clones than CD8+ T cells.

A note on this clone: Its specificity is not known.

Repertoires were generated with immunoSEQ multiplex PCR, while TCRdb's copy carries only in-frame clones and drops some. In the table there are more than 65,000 clones, around 92% of which are singletons. V lost 4 bases, J lost 6 bases, and 21 bases lay in between. CDR3 size: 16 residues. CDR1 and CDR2 (germline): SGHVS, FNYEAQ. The clonotype originates from an adult with an advanced solid tumor such as melanoma, head and neck, liver or kidney cancer. This material consisted of CD4+ or CD8+ T cells sorted from blood, taken in a trial of the OX40 agonist ivuxolimab. V is TRBV7-6 and J is TRBJ1-2, with D maybe TRBD1 (6 bases). As DNA, the CDR3 is TGTGCCAGCAGCTCAAATCTCCAGGGCAGGGGTAATGGCTACACCTTC. It yields the protein CASSSNLQGRGNGYTF.